This T cell receptor (beta chain) was obtained from a study of blood T cell repertoires in COVID-19. Study at large: Spain, Italy and the United States supplied samples that represented acute and convalescent COVID-19.

Original methodology: Reference gene primer amplification yielded estimated nucleated cell counts. Generated by immunoSEQ multiplex PCR, the TCRdb table keeps only in-frame clones and is missing some. Clonal size and the V and J genes are those of that table, whereas D and trimming came from the DNA. Of 330,000 or so clones listed, approximately 86% are singletons. Sequenced sample: peripheral blood. This sequence originates from a man aged 30-40 years with COVID-19, enrolled during active disease.

The CDR3 bases are TGCGCCAGCAGCCTTTGGACAGGGGCTGGGTACGAGCAGTACTTC. Its protein product is CASSLWTGAGYEQYF. The rearrangement links TRBV4-1 to TRBJ2-7; TRBD1 matches at 9 bases. This CDR3 spans 15 amino acids. Germline V gene sequence: CDR1 MGHRA, CDR2 YSYEKL. V gave up 4 bases and J gave up 4 bases; unmatched junction bases: 8.